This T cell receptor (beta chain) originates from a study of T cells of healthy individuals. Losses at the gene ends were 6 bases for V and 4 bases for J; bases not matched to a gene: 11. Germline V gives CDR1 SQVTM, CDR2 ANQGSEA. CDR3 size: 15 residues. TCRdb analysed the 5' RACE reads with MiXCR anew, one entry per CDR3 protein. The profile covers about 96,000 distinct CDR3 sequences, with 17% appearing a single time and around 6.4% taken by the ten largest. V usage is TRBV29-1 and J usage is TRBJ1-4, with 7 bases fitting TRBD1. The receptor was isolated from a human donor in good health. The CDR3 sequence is CSVRGQAPYNEKLFF. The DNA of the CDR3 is TGCAGCGTACGCGGACAGGCCCCCTATAATGAAAAACTGTTTTTT.